The 28 T cell receptor beta chains in this list originate from one sample, sequenced in a study of cytomegalovirus exposure and HLA in healthy donors (dated by TCRdb to about 2017). To prepare the library, the immunoSEQ multiplex PCR assay was applied. TCRdb stores this immuneACCESS table with in-frame sequences only. Part of the clones is absent; in the studies checked, under half of the shortfall reflects unresolved V genes, and no reason is known for the rest. Counted in this sample were roughly 190,000 clones; roughly 82% of them appeared once. About 1.6% of the sample rests with the top ten. The sequencing input was PBMCs. Receptors were obtained from a woman under 30 in good health and CMV-seronegative.

This chain connects TRBV4-1 to TRBJ1-1; D might be TRBD1 (5 bases). Trimming removed 1 base at V and 5 bases at J, with 14 bases between. CDR1 is MGHRA, CDR2 YSYEKL, per germline. This CDR3 has 15 residues. In DNA form, the CDR3 reads TGCGCCAGCAGCCAAGCTGGGCAGGGATGGACTGAAGCTTTCTTT. Protein product: CASSQAGQGWTEAFF.

This clone occurred a few times. The chain uses TRBV7-2 and TRBJ1-5, with TRBD1 matching over 9 bases. The V gene's germline CDR1 is SGHTA and CDR2 FQGNSA. The CDR3 has 15 amino acids. V trimming: 0 bases; J trimming: 6 bases; junction bases outside the gene matches: 3. The CDR3 DNA reads TGTGCCAGCAGCTTAGCGGGGACAGGGCCTCAGCCCCAGCATTTT. It encodes CASSLAGTGPQPQHF.

This clone appeared a single time. The chain is built from TRBV7-2 and TRBJ1-4; 10 bases map to TRBD1. Germline CDR1 SGHTA, CDR2 FQGNSA. The CDR3 consists of 17 residues. With 3 bases clipped from V and 1 base from J, the junction kept 5 bases outside the gene matches. CDR3 protein: CASSFGQGGRTNEKLFF. The CDR3 DNA reads TGTGCCAGCAGCTTCGGACAGGGGGGACGAACTAATGAAAAACTGTTTTTT.

The CDR3 DNA is TGTGCCAGTAGCCCGGTCCAAAGGGGGGGCGAGCAGTACTTC. Its protein product is CASSPVQRGGEQYF. V is TRBV19 and J is TRBJ2-7; D might be TRBD2 (7 bases). V was pared by 6 bases and J by 6 bases, with 18 bases between. Germline loops: CDR1 LNHDA, CDR2 SQIVND (reference sequence). This CDR3 is 14 amino acids long. The full variable domain, in which reference TRBV19 and TRBJ2-7 provide the parts outside the CDR3, is DGGITQSPKYLFRKEGQNVTLSCEQNLNHDAMYWYRQDPGQGLRLIYYSQIVNDFQKGDIAEGYSVSREKKESFPLTVTSAQKNPTAFYLCASSPVQRGGEQYFGPGTRLTVT.

The gene calls are TRBV19 and TRBJ2-5; 9 bases fit TRBD1. Germline V CDR1 and CDR2: LNHDA, SQIVND (reference sequence). This CDR3 region has 15 residues. With 4 bases clipped from V and 2 bases from J, the junction kept 5 bases outside the gene matches. The CDR3, as DNA: TGTGCCAGTAGTACCCCGGGACAGGGACAAGAGACCCAGTACTTC. Its protein product is CASSTPGQGQETQYF. Looking up the rest from reference TRBV19 and TRBJ2-5 gives the full variable domain: DGGITQSPKYLFRKEGQNVTLSCEQNLNHDAMYWYRQDPGQGLRLIYYSQIVNDFQKGDIAEGYSVSREKKESFPLTVTSAQKNPTAFYLCASSTPGQGQETQYFGPGTRLLVL.

The chain links TRBV9 to TRBJ1-6; 8 bases align to TRBD1. The CDR3 contains 16 residues. Germline V gene lookup returns CDR1 SGDLS and CDR2 YYNGEE. V shed 0 bases, J shed 10 bases, and the junction held 9 bases outside the gene matches. This chain's CDR3 is CASSVDGGQGGSPLHF. The CDR3 nucleotides are TGTGCCAGCAGCGTAGATGGCGGACAGGGAGGATCACCCCTCCACTTT.

This chain links TRBV12-5 with TRBJ1-2, with 9 bases lining up with TRBD1. J gave up 7 bases and V 5 bases, and 8 bases lay outside the gene matches. Germline values: CDR1 LGHNT, CDR2 FRNRAP. The CDR3 is 14 amino acids. This CDR3 reads CASGKQGAYFGYTF. In nucleotides, the CDR3 is TGTGCTAGTGGTAAACAGGGGGCTTACTTTGGCTACACCTTC. Filled out from reference TRBV12-5 and TRBJ1-2, the complete variable domain reads DARVTQTPRHKVTEMGQEVTMRCQPILGHNTVFWYRQTMMQGLELLAYFRNRAPLDDSGMPKDRFSAEMPDATLATLKIQPSEPRDSAVYFCASGKQGAYFGYTFGSGTRLTVV.

CDR3 coding DNA: TGTGCCACCAGCTCAACAGGGATCGGAAACACCATATATTTT. Amino acid sequence: CATSSTGIGNTIYF. J is TRBJ1-3 and V is TRBV15; weak D call: TRBD1 (6 bases). V lost 5 bases and J lost 4, with 12 bases in between. In germline, CDR1 is LNHNV, CDR2 YYDKDF (reference sequence). CDR3 length: 14 residues.

This clone was found once. The chain employs TRBV5-1 and TRBJ1-4; 9 nucleotides align to TRBD1. Germline values: CDR1 SGHRS, CDR2 YFSETQ. The V segment lost 4 bases and the J segment 5 bases; nucleotides outside the gene matches: 3. CDR3 length: 14 residues. The CDR3 bases are TGCGCCAGCAGCCCGGACAGGGGAAATGAAAAACTGTTTTTT. It encodes CASSPDRGNEKLFF.

Concerning this clone itself: Because the CDR3 is missing its conserved closing phenylalanine or tryptophan, this is likely a read error. Because the CDR3's place on the DNA is in doubt, the DNA is left out and the CDR3 is given as listed by TCRdb. The rearrangement links TRBV2 to TRBJ1-1; the table's D call, TRBD1, has no DNA check behind it. Germline assignment: CDR1 SNHLY and CDR2 FYNNEI. The CDR3 spans 11 residues, counting both ends. CDR3 sequence: CASIADRETSV.

V and J are TRBV5-1 and TRBJ1-5, with TRBD1 as a possible D gene (5 bases). The CDR3 is 15 residues long. Looked up from germline, CDR1 is SGHRS and CDR2 is YFSETQ. Trimming took 4 bases from V and 6 from J, leaving 17 bases between them. The chain's CDR3 is CASSPQSGASQPQHF. Here the CDR3 DNA reads TGCGCCAGCAGCCCCCAGTCTGGGGCGAGTCAGCCCCAGCATTTT.

V gene TRBV7-7 combines with J gene TRBJ1-3; D remains unclear. Trimming left V 4 bases short and J 3 bases short, with 10 bases between. The CDR3 loop spans 14 amino acids. Per the germline V gene, CDR1 is SSHAT and CDR2 is FNYEAQ (reference sequence). CDR3 coding DNA: TGTGCCAGCAGCTCCGGAGGAGTTGGAAACACCATATATTTT. Its translation is CASSSGGVGNTIYF. The full variable domain, its missing parts supplied by reference TRBV7-7 and TRBJ1-3, is GAGVSQSPRYKVTKRGQDVTLRCDPISSHATLYWYQQALGQGPEFLTYFNYEAQPDKSGLPSDRFSAERPEGSISTLTIQRTEQRDSAMYRCASSSGGVGNTIYFGEGSWLTVV.

This clone was observed a handful of times. This same CDR3 is encoded by further DNA sequences in the sample. The chain combines TRBV6-1 with TRBJ2-3; no definite D call. The CDR3 covers 13 residues. V lost 1 base and J 3 bases, leaving 5 bases between the germline ends. CDR1 and CDR2 from the germline V gene are MNHNS and SASEGT. The CDR3 DNA sequence: TGTGCCAGCAGTGAAGTTGCGACAGATACGCAGTATTTT. Protein sequence: CASSEVATDTQYF.

The chain employs TRBV12-5 and TRBJ2-1; 9 bases are a match to TRBD2. V shed 3 bases, J shed 4 bases, and the junction held 10 bases outside the gene matches. CDR3 length: 17 residues. Germline values: CDR1 LGHNT, CDR2 FRNRAP. CDR3 sequence reads: CASGFRILAGGYNEQFF. The CDR3 DNA reads as TGTGCTAGTGGTTTCCGGATTCTGGCGGGAGGGTACAATGAGCAGTTCTTC.

This rearrangement joins TRBV2 to TRBJ2-6; tentative D call: TRBD2 (5 bases). The germline V gene has CDR1 SNHLY and CDR2 FYNNEI. V shed 3 bases and J shed 0 bases, with 9 bases lying between them. The CDR3 consists of 16 residues. Here the CDR3 reads CASSEHGGSGANVLTF. The DNA of the CDR3 is TGTGCCAGCAGTGAGCACGGAGGCTCTGGGGCCAACGTCCTGACTTTC.

The J gene is TRBJ2-5, the V gene TRBV12-5; 8 bases match TRBD1. The CDR3 spans 18 residues. CDR1 LGHNT and CDR2 FRNRAP come from the germline V gene. Unmatched junction bases numbered 14, after V lost 1 base and J lost 4 bases. CDR3 amino acids: CASGLGSFQGAVGETQYF. CDR3 DNA: TGTGCTAGTGGTTTGGGTTCGTTCCAGGGGGCTGTAGGAGAGACCCAGTACTTC.

This chain links TRBV6-6 with TRBJ1-2, with D tentatively TRBD1 (6 bases). CDR3 length equals 15 residues. Per germline, CDR1 MNHNY and CDR2 SVGAGI (reference sequence). The germline V and J ends were trimmed by 2 bases and 3 bases, with 13 bases remaining between them. Here the CDR3 reads CASSYTGWLDYGYTF. CDR3 coding DNA: TGTGCCAGCAGTTACACAGGGTGGTTAGACTATGGCTACACCTTC.

The chain links TRBV6-1 to TRBJ1-6; 10 bases are a match to TRBD1. V lost 2 bases, J lost 9 bases, and 4 bases stayed unmatched. The CDR3 runs 15 residues. Germline V gives CDR1 MNHNS, CDR2 SASEGT. The CDR3 DNA is TGTGCCAGCAGTGAAATGGACAGGGGGGGTTCACCCCTCCACTTT. This encodes CASSEMDRGGSPLHF.

V is TRBV6-4 and J is TRBJ1-5; TRBD1 matches 11 bases. V lost 11 bases to trimming and J lost 5 bases; unmatched junction nucleotides: 8. The CDR3 extends over 14 amino acids. Germline CDR1 reads MRHNA; CDR2 reads SNTAGT. CDR3 DNA sequence: TGTGCCGGCCACCGGGACAGGGGGTATCAGCCCCAGCATTTT. Protein sequence: CAGHRDRGYQPQHF.

V is TRBV5-4 and J is TRBJ2-1; D may be TRBD1 (5 bases). Germline values: CDR1 SGHNT, CDR2 YYREEE (reference sequence). V lost 2 bases to trimming and J lost 9 bases, with 15 bases between them. The CDR3 sequence is 14 residues long. The CDR3 sequence is CASSFTSVRGEQFF. The CDR3 DNA sequence: TGTGCCAGCAGCTTTACGTCCGTAAGGGGTGAGCAGTTCTTC.

The chain is built from TRBV9 and TRBJ1-4, with unresolved D. The V gene's germline CDR1 is SGDLS and CDR2 YYNGEE. CDR3 length: 15 amino acids. V was clipped by 2 bases and J by 2 bases, with 10 bases between them. CDR3 nucleotide sequence: TGTGCCAGCAGCGTGCAGGCGGGGACTAATGAAAAACTGTTTTTT. Translating gives CASSVQAGTNEKLFF.

The chain joins TRBV4-2 to TRBJ1-3; D perhaps matches TRBD1 (6 bases). This CDR3 has 15 residues. Trimming shortened V by 1 base and J by 5 bases, and 12 bases separated the two germline ends. Germline V gene lookup returns CDR1 LGHNA and CDR2 YNFKEQ. Here the CDR3 DNA reads TGTGCCAGCAGCCAAGTAGCAGGGGTAAGAAACACCATATATTTT. It yields the protein CASSQVAGVRNTIYF.

The rearrangement links TRBV25-1 to TRBJ2-1; 10 bases agree with TRBD1. Trimming removed 4 bases from V and 7 bases from J; junction bases left unmatched: 7. The CDR3 is made up of 15 amino acids. Per germline, CDR1 MGHDK and CDR2 SYGVNS. The CDR3 loop is CASSAKGQGGNEQFF. CDR3 coding DNA: TGTGCCAGCAGTGCAAAAGGACAGGGGGGGAATGAGCAGTTCTTC. Full variable domain (missing parts from reference TRBV25-1 and TRBJ2-1): EADIYQTPRYLVIGTGKKITLECSQTMGHDKMYWYQQDPGMELHLIHYSYGVNSTEKGDLSSESTVSRIRTEHFPLTLESARPSHTSQYLCASSAKGQGGNEQFFGPGTRLTVL.

This rearrangement joins TRBV10-2 to TRBJ2-1; 13 nucleotides match TRBD2. Germline CDR1 WSHSY, CDR2 SAAADI. V shed 5 bases and J 8 bases; nucleotides not matched to a gene: 12. This CDR3 has 17 amino acids. Here the CDR3 reads CASSLGLAGEGFYEQFF. In DNA, the CDR3 is TGCGCCAGCAGTCTAGGACTAGCGGGAGAAGGTTTTTATGAGCAGTTCTTC.

The rearrangement uses TRBV14 and TRBJ2-1; tentative D call: TRBD1 (6 bases). The CDR3 totals 13 residues. With 0 bases removed from V and 14 bases from J, the gap between germline ends came to 14 bases. Germline V gene data show CDR1 as SGHDN and CDR2 as FVKESK. DNA of the CDR3: TGTGCCAGCAGCCAAGATTTAGGGGGTAGGGAGTTCTTC. Protein product: CASSQDLGGREFF.

The V gene is TRBV14, the J gene TRBJ2-1; no firm D call. This CDR3 spans 12 amino acids. Trimming removed 6 bases from V and 6 bases from J, with 9 bases in between. Per germline, CDR1 SGHDN and CDR2 FVKESK. The CDR3 loop is CASRYSSNEQFF. For the CDR3, the DNA is TGTGCCAGCAGGTATAGTAGCAATGAGCAGTTCTTC.

The chain employs TRBV5-1 and TRBJ1-2; D unresolved. Germline loops: CDR1 SGHRS, CDR2 YFSETQ. The CDR3 spans 14 residues. V was cut by 4 bases and J by 0 bases, with 10 bases left in between. The CDR3 DNA follows: TGCGCCAGCAGCGCCTCGGGAACTAACTATGGCTACACCTTC. Translated, it gives CASSASGTNYGYTF.

The V and J genes are TRBV27 and TRBJ2-1, with D perhaps TRBD1 (5 bases). From germline, CDR1 is MNHEY and CDR2 SMNVEV (reference sequence). V lost 4 bases to trimming and J lost 10 bases, with 11 bases between them. This CDR3 contains 12 residues. The CDR3 nucleotides are TGTGCCAGCAGTTCTTTGACAGCGGAGCAGTTCTTC. Protein: CASSSLTAEQFF.